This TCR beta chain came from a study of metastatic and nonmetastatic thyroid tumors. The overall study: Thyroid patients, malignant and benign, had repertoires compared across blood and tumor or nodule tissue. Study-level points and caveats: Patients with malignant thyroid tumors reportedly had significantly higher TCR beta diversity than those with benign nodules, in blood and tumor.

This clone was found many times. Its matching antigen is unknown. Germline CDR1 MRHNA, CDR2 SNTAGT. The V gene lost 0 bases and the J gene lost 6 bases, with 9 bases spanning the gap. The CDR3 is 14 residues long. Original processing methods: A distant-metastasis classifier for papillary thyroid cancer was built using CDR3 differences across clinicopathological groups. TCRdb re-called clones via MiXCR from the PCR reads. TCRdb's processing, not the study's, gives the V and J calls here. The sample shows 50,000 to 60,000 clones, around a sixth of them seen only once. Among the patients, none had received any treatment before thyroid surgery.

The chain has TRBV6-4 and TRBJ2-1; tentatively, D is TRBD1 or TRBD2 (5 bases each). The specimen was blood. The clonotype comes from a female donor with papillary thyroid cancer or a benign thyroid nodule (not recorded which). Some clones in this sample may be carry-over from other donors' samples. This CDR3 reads CASSDSGESNEQFF. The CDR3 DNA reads TGTGCCAGCAGTGACTCGGGGGAGAGCAATGAGCAGTTCTTC.